Each of the 5 T cell receptor beta chains below was sequenced from the same sample in a study of T cell responses to AZD1222 COVID-19 vaccine. This table comes from immunoSEQ multiplex PCR, and its TCRdb copy is limited to in-frame clones, with some not included. Here the sample spans approximately 110,000 clones, roughly 88% being singletons. The input for sequencing was peripheral blood, taken on day 0 of AZD1222 vaccination. These receptors originate from an adult in good health.

The chain employs TRBV5-4 and TRBJ1-2, with D tentatively TRBD1 (5 bases). This CDR3 is 14 amino acids long. With 3 bases removed from V and 3 bases from J, the gap between germline ends came to 12 bases. Germline CDR1 SGHNT, CDR2 YYREEE (reference sequence). CDR3 sequence reads: CASSWADSYYGYTF. CDR3 in DNA: TGTGCCAGCAGCTGGGCTGACAGCTACTATGGCTACACCTTC.

The rearrangement joins TRBV27 to TRBJ1-6; possible D gene TRBD1, 5 bases. This CDR3 has 13 residues. V was cut by 5 bases and J by 14 bases, with 16 bases left in between. CDR1 is MNHEY and CDR2 is SMNVEV in the germline V gene (reference sequence). The CDR3 DNA sequence: TGTGCCAGCAGTGACGGGGGATCTTTCACCCTCCACTTT. Its protein product is CASSDGGSFTLHF.

This clone showed up just once. V and J are TRBV28 and TRBJ2-1, with TRBD1 matching 7 bases. The CDR3 consists of 14 residues. V gave up 4 bases and J gave up 3 bases; unmatched junction bases: 3. Per germline, CDR1 MDHEN and CDR2 SYDVKM. The CDR3 loop is CASSSGGYYNEQFF. The CDR3 DNA is TGTGCCAGCAGTTCAGGGGGTTACTACAATGAGCAGTTCTTC.

The chain has TRBV5-1 and TRBJ2-1; possible D gene TRBD1, 5 bases. The CDR3 loop spans 11 amino acids. Germline V gene lookup returns CDR1 SGHRS and CDR2 YFSETQ. V lost 6 bases and J lost 7, with 8 bases in between. The CDR3 sequence: CASTQGNEQFF. Here the CDR3 DNA reads TGCGCCAGCACCCAGGGTAATGAGCAGTTCTTC.

The chain carries TRBV15 and TRBJ1-2; TRBD1 might be the D (5 bases). The CDR3 is 14 amino acids. Looked up from germline, CDR1 is LNHNV and CDR2 is YYDKDF (reference sequence). V was shortened by 0 bases and J by 4 bases, with 9 bases between the two germline ends. The CDR3 DNA reads as TGTGCCACCAGCAGAGATGGGGCTACCTATGGCTACACCTTC. Residues: CATSRDGATYGYTF.